This T cell receptor beta chain is from a study of T cell repertoires in cytomegalovirus infection. Overall study context: Selected CMV epitopes included recently identified HLA-C-restricted ones as well as well-studied HLA-B-restricted ones. Study-wide results and limits: Dominating the ex vivo response were HLA-C-restricted CMV-specific TCR beta clonotypes.

TCRdb recomputed calls from the reads with MiXCR, one row per CDR3 protein. The sample lists some 920,000 distinct CDR3 sequences; 30% to 40% were seen once. Turning to this clonotype: Its antigen is unidentified.

This CDR3 spans 18 amino acids. V lost 3 bases to trimming and J lost 1 base; unmatched junction nucleotides: 13. Germline V lookup: CDR1 DFQATT, CDR2 SNEGSKA (reference sequence). This TCR was recovered from a human donor in good health (CMV status not recorded). Some clones in this sample may be carry-over from other donors' samples. This sequence joins TRBV20-1 and TRBJ2-3, with 10 nucleotides matching TRBD2. The source was cultured CD8+ T cells from PBMCs, collected from culture after CMV antigen stimulation. The CDR3 bases are TGCAGTGCTAGTAGGCTAGCGGGGGTCAACCGGGGCACAGATACGCAGTATTTT. Translation gives CSASRLAGVNRGTDTQYF.